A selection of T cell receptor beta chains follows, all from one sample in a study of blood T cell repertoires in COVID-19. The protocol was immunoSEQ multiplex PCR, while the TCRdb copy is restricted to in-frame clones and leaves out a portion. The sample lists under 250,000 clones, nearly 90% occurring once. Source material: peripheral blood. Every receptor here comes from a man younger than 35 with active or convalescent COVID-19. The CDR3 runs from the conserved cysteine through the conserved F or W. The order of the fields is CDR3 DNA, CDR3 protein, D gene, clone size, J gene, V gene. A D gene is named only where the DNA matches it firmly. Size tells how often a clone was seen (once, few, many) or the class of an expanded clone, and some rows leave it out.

DNA: TGTGCCAGCAGCTTAAGGGGTCCCGATGAAAAACTGTTTTTT
CDR3: CASSLRGPDEKLFF
D: .
size: once
J: TRBJ1-4
V: TRBV7-9

DNA: TGTGCCAGCAGCCCGGGACTAGCGGGGGTGGGGGAGACCCAGTACTTC
CDR3: CASSPGLAGVGETQYF
D: TRBD2
size: .
J: TRBJ2-5
V: TRBV9

DNA: TGTGCCAGCAGTGTTCACTCCGGGACACCCGACGAAAAACTGTTTTTT
CDR3: CASSVHSGTPDEKLFF
D: .
size: once
J: TRBJ1-4
V: TRBV2

DNA: TGCAGCGTTGGGACGGGACAGGGGGCGAGCGCGCAGTATTTT
CDR3: CSVGTGQGASAQYF
D: TRBD1
size: .
J: TRBJ2-3
V: TRBV29-1

DNA: TGTGCCAGCAGCCGGGCCGGGGGGGGCACAGATACGCAGTATTTT
CDR3: CASSRAGGGTDTQYF
D: TRBD2
size: .
J: TRBJ2-3
V: TRBV6-5

DNA: TGTGCCAGCAGGACCCAGGGGAGCAATCAGCCCCAGCATTTT
CDR3: CASRTQGSNQPQHF
D: .
size: .
J: TRBJ1-5
V: TRBV6-4

DNA: TGTGCCTGGAGTGCCCCCCCGCGCGGGAAAGAGACCCAGTACTTC
CDR3: CAWSAPPRGKETQYF
D: .
size: .
J: TRBJ2-5
V: TRBV30

DNA: TGTGCCAGTAGTCCATCCCCCGGGACTAGCGTCCACAATGAGCAGTTCTTC
CDR3: CASSPSPGTSVHNEQFF
D: TRBD2
size: .
J: TRBJ2-1
V: TRBV19

DNA: TGTGCCAGCAGCCAGGGACTAGCGGGGTCGGGGTACGAGCAGTACTTC
CDR3: CASSQGLAGSGYEQYF
D: TRBD2
size: .
J: TRBJ2-7
V: TRBV14

DNA: TGTGCCAGCAGCGCGACAGGGTCGAACACTGAAGCTTTCTTT
CDR3: CASSATGSNTEAFF
D: TRBD1
size: .
J: TRBJ1-1
V: TRBV9

DNA: TGTGCCAGTCGTACGAAGTTGGGGGGCTCTGGGGCCAACGTCCTGACTTTC
CDR3: CASRTKLGGSGANVLTF
D: .
size: .
J: TRBJ2-6
V: TRBV19

DNA: TGCAGCGTTGCCCACCGGGGGAGCACTGAAGCTTTCTTT
CDR3: CSVAHRGSTEAFF
D: .
size: .
J: TRBJ1-1
V: TRBV29-1

DNA: TGTGCCAGCTCACCGGAACTTTCCGTCGCGGGGGGCTACACCTTC
CDR3: CASSPELSVAGGYTF
D: .
size: .
J: TRBJ1-2
V: TRBV18

DNA: TGTGCCAGTAGTATAGACAGTAATTCACCCCTCCACTTT
CDR3: CASSIDSNSPLHF
D: .
size: few
J: TRBJ1-6
V: TRBV19

DNA: TGTGCCAGCAGCTACGGGGGGGGCCGGGAGAATTCACCCCTCCACTTT
CDR3: CASSYGGGRENSPLHF
D: .
size: .
J: TRBJ1-6
V: TRBV6-5

DNA: TGCGCCAGCAGTCCCCTCGCGCACGCCTACGAGCAGTACTTC
CDR3: CASSPLAHAYEQYF
D: .
size: .
J: TRBJ2-7
V: TRBV10-2

DNA: TGTGCCAGCAGTTTGCGGACTAGCGGCTACGAGCAGTACTTC
CDR3: CASSLRTSGYEQYF
D: TRBD2
size: once
J: TRBJ2-7
V: TRBV27

DNA: TGCGCCAGCAGCCCCAGGACTAGAGCTTCCTACAATGAGCAGTTCTTC
CDR3: CASSPRTRASYNEQFF
D: TRBD2
size: .
J: TRBJ2-1
V: TRBV5-1

DNA: TGTGCCAGCAGCAACCTCGACAGGGTGCACGGCTACACCTTC
CDR3: CASSNLDRVHGYTF
D: TRBD1
size: .
J: TRBJ1-2
V: TRBV28

DNA: TGTGCTAGTGGTTTCCTCTATGGCTACACCTTC
CDR3: CASGFLYGYTF
D: .
size: .
J: TRBJ1-2
V: TRBV12-5

DNA: TGTGCCAGCAGCTTCAGAGAGACCCAGTACTTC
CDR3: CASSFRETQYF
D: .
size: .
J: TRBJ2-5
V: TRBV11-1

DNA: TGTGCCAGCAGCTTGACAGGTACGGCAGCTTTCTTT
CDR3: CASSLTGTAAFF
D: .
size: .
J: TRBJ1-1
V: TRBV7-8

DNA: TGTGCCAGCAGCGCAGGGGCCGGACAGCCCCAGCATTTT
CDR3: CASSAGAGQPQHF
D: .
size: .
J: TRBJ1-5
V: TRBV6-5

DNA: TGTGCCAGCAGAGGCGGGTACGAGCAGTACTTC
CDR3: CASRGGYEQYF
D: .
size: .
J: TRBJ2-7
V: TRBV28

DNA: TGTGCCAGCAGCTTCTTAGGACAGGGAGTCGGCGAGCAGTACTTC
CDR3: CASSFLGQGVGEQYF
D: TRBD1
size: .
J: TRBJ2-7
V: TRBV11-1

DNA: TGTGCCAGCAGCCCCGCCCGAGGCGGTGGCTACACCTTC
CDR3: CASSPARGGGYTF
D: .
size: .
J: TRBJ1-2
V: TRBV11-2

DNA: TGTGCCAGCAGCCCGCGACAGAATAGCGGCTACACCTTC
CDR3: CASSPRQNSGYTF
D: .
size: .
J: TRBJ1-2
V: TRBV7-2

DNA: TGTGCCAGCAGCTTTCGGGACAGCACTTTATCTGAAGCTTTCTTT
CDR3: CASSFRDSTLSEAFF
D: TRBD1
size: .
J: TRBJ1-1
V: TRBV7-8

DNA: TGTGCCAGCAGCTTTTTGACAGTCAAGCCTGGAAACACCATATATTTT
CDR3: CASSFLTVKPGNTIYF
D: .
size: .
J: TRBJ1-3
V: TRBV11-2

DNA: TGCAGCGTTGCACCGGGGGACGGCCCAACTAATGAAAAACTGTTTTTT
CDR3: CSVAPGDGPTNEKLFF
D: .
size: .
J: TRBJ1-4
V: TRBV29-1

DNA: TGTGCCAGCAGCCCGGGGGAAGTAGGCTACACCTTC
CDR3: CASSPGEVGYTF
D: .
size: .
J: TRBJ1-2
V: TRBV5-4

DNA: TGTGCCAGCTCACCGCGCACTAGCGGGAGAGCCAAAAACATTCAGTACTTC
CDR3: CASSPRTSGRAKNIQYF
D: TRBD2
size: .
J: TRBJ2-4
V: TRBV18

DNA: TGTGCCAGCAGCTTAACCTCGACTAGCGGGGGGTTCGGGACCCAGTACTTC
CDR3: CASSLTSTSGGFGTQYF
D: TRBD2
size: .
J: TRBJ2-5
V: TRBV7-2

DNA: TGTGCCAGCAGTGATCTTCGAGGGTTGGGCGGCTACACCTTC
CDR3: CASSDLRGLGGYTF
D: .
size: once
J: TRBJ1-2
V: TRBV6-2/TRBV6-3

DNA: TGTGCCAGCAGCGGCGACAGGGGTTTTTTAGGTTCACCCCTCCACTTT
CDR3: CASSGDRGFLGSPLHF
D: TRBD1
size: once
J: TRBJ1-6
V: TRBV5-6